This T cell receptor (beta chain) was recovered during a study of blood T cell repertoires in COVID-19. Whole-study context: Material from acute and convalescent COVID-19 was sourced from the United States, Italy and Spain. T cells, B-cell-depleted T cells, or PBMCs provided the cDNA or gDNA that served as material.

Participant-given clinical history determined each cohort assignment. Trimming at V came to 5 bases and at J to 8 bases, leaving 15 bases not matched to a gene. Germline loops: CDR1 SGHAT, CDR2 FQNNGV. This CDR3 region has 16 residues. Assay used: immunoSEQ multiplex PCR; TCRdb lists only in-frame clones, some missing. Of approximately 220,000 clones in the sample, roughly 80% were seen once. This clonotype originated in a woman aged 40 to 50 with acute COVID-19. The V gene is TRBV11-2, the J gene TRBJ2-1, with 7 bases fitting TRBD2. The sequencing input was PBMCs or T cells enriched from blood (not recorded which). The CDR3 sequence is CASSALEAGLGDEQFF. The CDR3 region has the DNA TGTGCCAGCAGCGCCCTGGAAGCGGGACTTGGGGATGAGCAGTTCTTC.